The rows below give T cell receptor beta chains drawn from one sample of a study of radiotherapy plus CTLA-4 blockade in lung cancer. Here immunoSEQ multiplex PCR was the method, and the copy in TCRdb shows in-frame clones only, minus some. The repertoire holds roughly 45,000 clones, with roughly 59% as singletons. The source was peripheral blood, collected from a patient treated with radiotherapy plus ipilimumab. The receptors here all came from a human donor with non-small cell lung cancer who had a partial response to radiotherapy plus ipilimumab. The CDR3 runs from the conserved cysteine through the conserved F or W. Each record gives: D gene, clone size, J gene, V gene, CDR3 DNA, CDR3 protein. D genes are given only for firm matches. Clone size is shown for a subset of rows, as once, few, many or a class of expanded clone.

d_call: NA; clone_size: few; j_call: TRBJ2-2; v_call: TRBV6-5; cdr3_nt: TGTGCCAGCAGTTACGGTTCAGGGTTAAGCGAGCTGTTTTTT; cdr3_aa: CASSYGSGLSELFF
d_call: TRBD1; clone_size: NA; j_call: TRBJ1-1; v_call: TRBV6-1; cdr3_nt: TGTGCCAGCAGTGTAGGGACAGCCATGAACACTGAAGCTTTCTTT; cdr3_aa: CASSVGTAMNTEAFF
d_call: TRBD1; clone_size: NA; j_call: TRBJ1-2; v_call: TRBV27; cdr3_nt: TGTGCCAGCAGTTACTCACAGGGGACGGTCGACTATGGCTACACCTTC; cdr3_aa: CASSYSQGTVDYGYTF
d_call: NA; clone_size: NA; j_call: TRBJ2-5; v_call: TRBV4-2; cdr3_nt: TGTGCCAGCAGCGTGGGAACGGGAGAAGAGACCCAGTACTTC; cdr3_aa: CASSVGTGEETQYF
d_call: NA; clone_size: NA; j_call: TRBJ1-2; v_call: TRBV12-1; cdr3_nt: TGTGCCAGCAGCTGGAGGGACAGCTATGGCTACACCTTC; cdr3_aa: CASSWRDSYGYTF
d_call: TRBD1; clone_size: NA; j_call: TRBJ1-2; v_call: TRBV9; cdr3_nt: TGTGCCAGCAGCGGCGGGACAGACAACTATGGCTACACCTTC; cdr3_aa: CASSGGTDNYGYTF
d_call: NA; clone_size: NA; j_call: TRBJ2-5; v_call: TRBV6-1; cdr3_nt: TGTGCCAGCAGTGCAGTTGGTATGGTTCCGTACTTC; cdr3_aa: CASSAVGMVPYF
d_call: TRBD1; clone_size: NA; j_call: TRBJ2-2; v_call: TRBV19; cdr3_nt: TGTGCCAGTAGTATAGGGGGGACAGCTTACACCGGGGAGCTGTTTTTT; cdr3_aa: CASSIGGTAYTGELFF
d_call: NA; clone_size: medium-sized; j_call: TRBJ1-1; v_call: TRBV7-9; cdr3_nt: TGTGCCAGCAGTTTGACAGGTGAAGCTTTCTTT; cdr3_aa: CASSLTGEAFF
d_call: TRBD1; clone_size: NA; j_call: TRBJ2-7; v_call: TRBV29-1; cdr3_nt: TGCAGCGTTTTAGGTTCCACGGACAGGCCCTACGAGCAGTACTTC; cdr3_aa: CSVLGSTDRPYEQYF
d_call: TRBD2; clone_size: NA; j_call: TRBJ2-1; v_call: TRBV5-5; cdr3_nt: TGTGCCAGCAGCTTGGATATAGGTAGCGGGAGAGGCTCCTACAATGAGCAGTTCTTC; cdr3_aa: CASSLDIGSGRGSYNEQFF
d_call: TRBD2; clone_size: NA; j_call: TRBJ2-3; v_call: TRBV7-6; cdr3_nt: TGTGCCAGCAGCTTAGAGGGACTATCTACAGATACGCAGTATTTT; cdr3_aa: CASSLEGLSTDTQYF
d_call: NA; clone_size: few; j_call: TRBJ1-2; v_call: TRBV6-5; cdr3_nt: TGTGCCAGCAGTCCGCGTCGATGGGACTACTATGGCTACACCTTC; cdr3_aa: CASSPRRWDYYGYTF
d_call: NA; clone_size: NA; j_call: TRBJ1-1; v_call: TRBV5-1; cdr3_nt: TGCGCCAGCAGCCGGCCAGGGAACACTGAAGCTTTCTTT; cdr3_aa: CASSRPGNTEAFF
d_call: TRBD1; clone_size: NA; j_call: TRBJ1-2; v_call: TRBV11-2; cdr3_nt: TGTGCCAGCAGCCCTGGACAGGGTTTAAGCTACACCTTC; cdr3_aa: CASSPGQGLSYTF
d_call: TRBD2; clone_size: NA; j_call: TRBJ2-7; v_call: TRBV5-4; cdr3_nt: TGTGCCAGCAGCAGTCTAGCGGGGTCCTCCTACGAGCAGTACTTC; cdr3_aa: CASSSLAGSSYEQYF
d_call: TRBD1; clone_size: NA; j_call: TRBJ2-5; v_call: TRBV11-2; cdr3_nt: TGTGCCAGCCGGGACAGGAGACTTGAACAAGAGACCCAGTACTTC; cdr3_aa: CASRDRRLEQETQYF
d_call: TRBD1; clone_size: NA; j_call: TRBJ2-7; v_call: TRBV29-1; cdr3_nt: TGCAGCGTTCTATGGACAGGGGGGGGCTACGAGCAGTACTTC; cdr3_aa: CSVLWTGGGYEQYF
d_call: TRBD2; clone_size: NA; j_call: TRBJ2-1; v_call: TRBV7-2; cdr3_nt: TGTGCCAGCAGAATAGCGGGAGGGCCCAATGAGCAGTTCTTC; cdr3_aa: CASRIAGGPNEQFF
d_call: NA; clone_size: NA; j_call: TRBJ2-4; v_call: TRBV29-1; cdr3_nt: TGCAGCGTCAGGGGCGATAGAGCCAAAAACATTCAGTACTTC; cdr3_aa: CSVRGDRAKNIQYF
d_call: NA; clone_size: NA; j_call: TRBJ1-4; v_call: TRBV11-3; cdr3_nt: TGTGCCAGCAGTTCAGGGGATAATAATGAAAAACTGTTTTTT; cdr3_aa: CASSSGDNNEKLFF
d_call: TRBD1; clone_size: NA; j_call: TRBJ2-7; v_call: TRBV14; cdr3_nt: TGTGCCAGCAGCCGGGGGGGACAGGGGTCCTACGAGCAGTACTTC; cdr3_aa: CASSRGGQGSYEQYF